This entry describes one T cell receptor beta chain. A read error may explain this, as a much larger clone is one base away. This entry comes from a study of blood T cell repertoires in COVID-19. Measured with immunoSEQ multiplex PCR; TCRdb has only the in-frame clones, and not every one. The data show 250,000 to 350,000 clones, about nine tenths seen once. This clonotype was obtained from a woman aged 40 to 50 who had recovered from COVID-19. Sequenced sample: peripheral blood.

The CDR3 DNA sequence: TGTGCCAGCAGCTCGGTATTCGAGCAGTACTTC. Translation: CASSSVFEQYF. The gene calls are TRBV11-2 and TRBJ2-7; D unclear. In germline, CDR1 is SGHAT, CDR2 FQNNGV. The CDR3 consists of 11 residues. The V end was cut by 4 bases, the J end by 6 bases, with 7 bases between.